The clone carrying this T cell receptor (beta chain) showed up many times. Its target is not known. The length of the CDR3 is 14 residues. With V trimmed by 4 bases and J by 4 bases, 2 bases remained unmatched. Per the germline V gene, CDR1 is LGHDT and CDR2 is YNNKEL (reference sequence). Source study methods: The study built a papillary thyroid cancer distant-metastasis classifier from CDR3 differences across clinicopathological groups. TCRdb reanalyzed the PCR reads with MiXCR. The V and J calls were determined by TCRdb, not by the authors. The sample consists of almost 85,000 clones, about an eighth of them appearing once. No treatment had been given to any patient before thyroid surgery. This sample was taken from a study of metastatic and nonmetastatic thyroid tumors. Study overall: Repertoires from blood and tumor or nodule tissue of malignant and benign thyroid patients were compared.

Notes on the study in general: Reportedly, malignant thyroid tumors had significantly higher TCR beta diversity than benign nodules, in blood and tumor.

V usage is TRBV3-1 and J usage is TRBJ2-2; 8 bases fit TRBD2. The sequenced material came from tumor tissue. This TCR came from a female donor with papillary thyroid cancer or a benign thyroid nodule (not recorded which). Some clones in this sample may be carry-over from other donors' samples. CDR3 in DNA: TGTGCCAGCAGCCGGGCGGGAGGCACCGGGGAGCTGTTTTTT. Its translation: CASSRAGGTGELFF.